This section outlines one T cell receptor (beta chain) sequence together with its context. Its antigen remains unknown. The sample originates from a study of cytomegalovirus exposure and HLA in healthy donors. Overall study context: The 550 to 800 first-cohort repertoires and the 130 or so validation repertoires shared the same platform, a later analysis reported.

The repertoire was sequenced with immunoSEQ multiplex PCR; TCRdb's copy has only in-frame clones and lacks some. The top ten hold roughly 15% of the sample, which has about 180,000 clones, around 85% seen once. Notes on the study in general: First-cohort TCR clusters tended to co-occur in the approximately 130 validation repertoires, a later analysis found. The study listed about 150 cytomegalovirus-associated TCR beta chains. Researchers reported that three CMV-associated chains were confirmed in vitro as CMV antigen-specific.

This CDR3 has 15 residues. The V gene lost 5 bases and the J gene lost 7 bases, with 15 bases spanning the gap. Germline loops: CDR1 SNHLY, CDR2 FYNNEI. Sequenced: PBMCs. The clonotype originates from a man younger than 35 in good health and CMV-seropositive. The chain employs TRBV2 and TRBJ1-6; no clear D gene. In DNA form, the CDR3 reads TGTGCCAGCAGTCTCCAGGCATCTTTAAATTCACCCCTCCACTTT. It yields the protein CASSLQASLNSPLHF.